This is a list of T cell receptor beta chains from one sample in a study of cytomegalovirus exposure and HLA in healthy donors. Clones were sequenced by immunoSEQ multiplex PCR, and TCRdb holds only the in-frame ones, with some missing. The data hold 120,000 or so clones, with 86% observed a single time. The sequencing sample was made of PBMCs. The origin of the receptors is a man aged 35-49 years in good health and CMV-seronegative. The CDR3 runs from the conserved cysteine through the conserved F or W. A D gene is named only where the DNA matches it firmly. Clone size is stated in some rows and not others, as once, few, many or a class when expanded.

clone_size	d_call	v_call	j_call	cdr3_nt	cdr3_aa
-	TRBD1	TRBV19	TRBJ1-5	TGTGCCAGTAGTATATGGCAGGGGGCCAATCAGCCCCAGCATTTT	CASSIWQGANQPQHF
-	-	TRBV6-5	TRBJ2-1	TGTGCCAGCAGTTACCCAACTCAGGGTGAGCAGTTCTTC	CASSYPTQGEQFF
-	TRBD2	TRBV6-5	TRBJ2-5	TGTGCCAGCAGTTACTCGGGACTAGCGCAAGAGACCCAGTACTTC	CASSYSGLAQETQYF
-	-	TRBV10-3	TRBJ1-4	TGTGCCATCAGTGAGTCGAGGGTTTCAACTAATGAAAAACTGTTTTTT	CAISESRVSTNEKLFF
-	-	TRBV29-1	TRBJ2-3	TGCAGCCATACGGGGAGTTGGACAGATACGCAGTATTTT	CSHTGSWTDTQYF
-	TRBD1	TRBV30	TRBJ2-7	TGTGCCTGGCTGACAGGGGGTTACGGGCAGTACTTC	CAWLTGGYGQYF
-	-	TRBV10-3	TRBJ2-7	TGTGCCATCATGTCTATAACGGGGGACCGCTACGAGCAGTACTTC	CAIMSITGDRYEQYF
-	-	TRBV7-9	TRBJ1-2	TGTGCCAGCAGCCTCATCCCGGATGGCTACACCTTC	CASSLIPDGYTF
-	TRBD1	TRBV15	TRBJ1-4	TGTGCCACCAGCAGACCCGACAGGGTTAGCGAAAAACTGTTTTTT	CATSRPDRVSEKLFF
-	-	TRBV11-3	TRBJ2-2	TGTGCCAGCAGTACACCCGGGGGCGGGGAGCTGTTTTTT	CASSTPGGGELFF
-	TRBD1	TRBV6-1	TRBJ1-4	TGTGCCAGCCTAAGGGGGCCGGAAGAAAAACTGTTTTTT	CASLRGPEEKLFF
-	-	TRBV5-1	TRBJ2-5	TGCGCCAGCACCCTTCCTGGGGCCCAAGAGACCCAGTACTTC	CASTLPGAQETQYF
-	TRBD1	TRBV5-1	TRBJ1-1	TGCGCCAGCAGCTTAGGGACAGGCACTGAAGCTTTCTTT	CASSLGTGTEAFF
-	TRBD1	TRBV30	TRBJ1-1	TGTGCCTGGTCCCTTAAGGGACAGGGGGCGACCGACACTGAAGCTTTCTTT	CAWSLKGQGATDTEAFF
-	TRBD2	TRBV19	TRBJ2-5	TGTGCCAGTAGTCTTCGACTAGCGGCGTACCAAGAGACCCAGTACTTC	CASSLRLAAYQETQYF
-	TRBD1	TRBV29-1	TRBJ1-1	TGCAGCGCGTTAGACAGGGCGAACACTGAAGCTTTCTTT	CSALDRANTEAFF
once	TRBD2	TRBV4-2	TRBJ2-7	TGTGCCAGCAGCCCTAGCGGGGGCTCCTACGAGCAGTACTTC	CASSPSGGSYEQYF
-	TRBD2	TRBV5-1	TRBJ2-7	TGCGCCAGCACCTCCGGGGGGGCCACCTACGAGCAGTACTTC	CASTSGGATYEQYF
-	TRBD1	TRBV28	TRBJ1-2	TGTGCCAGCAGTTCCCTAGCCACTGGACAGGGGGCGAATGGCTACACCTTC	CASSSLATGQGANGYTF
-	TRBD1	TRBV6-5	TRBJ2-2	TGTGCCAGCAGTCCCCGAAGGGGGCTCGGGGAGCTGTTTTTT	CASSPRRGLGELFF
-	TRBD2	TRBV6-1	TRBJ2-5	TGTGCCAGCAGTAGCGGGGGTCTTGGAGAGACCCAGTACTTC	CASSSGGLGETQYF
-	-	TRBV29-1	TRBJ1-4	TGCAGCGTTGTAGGGAGTTCAGAGGAAAAACTGTTTTTT	CSVVGSSEEKLFF
-	TRBD1	TRBV25-1	TRBJ1-1	TGTGCCAGCAGTCCTCCCGGGACAGGGGGCGCGGAAGGGGCTTTCTTT	CASSPPGTGGAEGAFF
-	-	TRBV28	TRBJ2-1	TGTGCCAGCAGTTTAACGGGGGGCCACAATGAGCAGTTCTTC	CASSLTGGHNEQFF
-	TRBD1	TRBV6-5	TRBJ2-3	TGTGCCAGCACCGCAGGGGGCGGAGGAACGCAGTATTTT	CASTAGGGGTQYF
-	TRBD1	TRBV10-2	TRBJ2-1	TGCGCCAGCAGCGCCCCCGGGACAGGGGACTATGAGCAGTTCTTC	CASSAPGTGDYEQFF
-	TRBD1	TRBV5-1	TRBJ2-2	TGCGCCAGCCGCCCGGACAGGGTTATCGCCGGGGAGCTGTTTTTT	CASRPDRVIAGELFF
-	TRBD1	TRBV5-1	TRBJ1-4	TGCGCCAGCAGCCAGACAGGGGTTGGCGAAAAACTGTTTTTT	CASSQTGVGEKLFF
few	-	TRBV5-6	TRBJ1-1	TGTGCCAGCAGCTCGGTCACAGTGAACACTGAAGCTTTCTTT	CASSSVTVNTEAFF
-	TRBD1	TRBV6-5	TRBJ1-5	TGTGCCAGCAGCCTCGGGACAGGGAATAATCAGCCCCAGCATTTT	CASSLGTGNNQPQHF
-	TRBD1	TRBV28	TRBJ1-6	TGTGCCAGCAGCTATGCCCAGGGACAGACTAATTCACCCCTCCACTTT	CASSYAQGQTNSPLHF
-	TRBD1	TRBV29-1	TRBJ2-5	TGCAGCGTCAACAGGGGGCTCGTGACCCAGTACTTC	CSVNRGLVTQYF
-	-	TRBV11-2	TRBJ1-4	TGTGCCAGCAGCTTATCCCTCCCTGCAACTAATGAAAAACTGTTTTTT	CASSLSLPATNEKLFF
-	-	TRBV4-1	TRBJ2-7	TGCGCCAGCAGCGGAGACTTCTACGAGCAGTACTTC	CASSGDFYEQYF
-	TRBD1	TRBV6-1	TRBJ1-5	TGTGCCAGCAGTGTCGACAGGGAAGGACCCCAGCATTTT	CASSVDREGPQHF
-	TRBD2	TRBV5-1	TRBJ2-3	TGCGCCAGCAGCTTAGCGGGGACCTCCACAGATACGCAGTATTTT	CASSLAGTSTDTQYF
-	-	TRBV15	TRBJ2-7	TGTGCCACCAGCAGAGGGGGATCGGGCAGGGGATCCTACGAGCAGTACTTC	CATSRGGSGRGSYEQYF
-	TRBD1	TRBV6-5	TRBJ2-7	TGTGCCAGTAGACCATGGGACAGGGACTACGAGCAGTACTTC	CASRPWDRDYEQYF
-	-	TRBV5-1	TRBJ1-3	TGCGCCAGCAGCTTGGGGCAGATCTCTGGAAACACCATATATTTT	CASSLGQISGNTIYF
-	TRBD1	TRBV29-1	TRBJ1-1	TGCAGCGTGGGTGGACAGGCCACTGAAGCTTTCTTT	CSVGGQATEAFF
-	-	TRBV6-5	TRBJ2-6	TGTGCCAGCAGTTACTCTACTCCTCCTGGGGCCAACGTCCTGACTTTC	CASSYSTPPGANVLTF
-	-	TRBV19	TRBJ1-2	TGTGCCAGTAGTATTCGTGGACAGCCCCGTGGCTACACCTTC	CASSIRGQPRGYTF
-	TRBD1	TRBV5-1	TRBJ2-7	TGCGCCAGCAGCTTAGGACAGGGTCTCTCCTACGAGCAGTACTTC	CASSLGQGLSYEQYF
-	TRBD1	TRBV6-5	TRBJ1-2	TGTGCCAGCAGTTCAGGGGGCGCGGAAGTTTTTTATGGCTACACCTTC	CASSSGGAEVFYGYTF
-	TRBD2	TRBV28	TRBJ2-5	TGTGCCAGCAGTTCCCCTGCTAGCGGGCAAGAGACCCAGTACTTC	CASSSPASGQETQYF